This entry is about one TCR beta chain. Looked up from germline, CDR1 is SGHNT and CDR2 is YYREEE (reference sequence). V shed 3 bases and J shed 9 bases, with 10 bases lying between them. CDR3 size: 11 residues. This table comes from immunoSEQ multiplex PCR, and its TCRdb copy is limited to in-frame clones, with some not included. The sample shows 80,000 to 100,000 clones, roughly 70% of them seen only once. The data originate from a study of blood T cell repertoires in COVID-19. Whole-study context: T cells, B-cell-depleted T cells, or PBMCs supplied cDNA or gDNA.

Sequencing was carried out using peripheral blood. The chain links TRBV5-4 to TRBJ2-7; possibly TRBD1 for D (6 bases). The clonotype originates from a man in his 70s with COVID-19, enrolled during active disease. DNA for the CDR3: TGTGCCAGCAGCTCCCAAGGGGGGCAGTACTTC. Residues: CASSSQGGQYF.